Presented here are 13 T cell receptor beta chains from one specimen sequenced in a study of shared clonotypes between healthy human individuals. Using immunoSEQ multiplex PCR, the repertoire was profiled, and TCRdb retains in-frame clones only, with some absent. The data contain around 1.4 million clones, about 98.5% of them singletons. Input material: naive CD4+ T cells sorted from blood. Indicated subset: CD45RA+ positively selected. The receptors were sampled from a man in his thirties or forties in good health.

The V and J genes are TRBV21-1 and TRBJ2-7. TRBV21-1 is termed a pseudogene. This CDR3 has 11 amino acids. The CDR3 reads CASSAPYEQYF. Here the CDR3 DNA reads TGTGCCAGCAGCGCCCCCTACGAGCAGTACTTC.

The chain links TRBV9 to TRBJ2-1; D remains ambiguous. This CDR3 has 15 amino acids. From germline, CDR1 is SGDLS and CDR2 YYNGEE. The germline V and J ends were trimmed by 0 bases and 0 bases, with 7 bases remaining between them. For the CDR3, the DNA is TGTGCCAGCAGCGTAGTAGGGATCTCCTACAATGAGCAGTTCTTC. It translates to CASSVVGISYNEQFF.

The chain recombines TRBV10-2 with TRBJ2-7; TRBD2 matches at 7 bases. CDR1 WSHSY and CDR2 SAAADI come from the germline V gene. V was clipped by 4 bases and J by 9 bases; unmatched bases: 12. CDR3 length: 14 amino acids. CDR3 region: CASSVGRASFPQYF. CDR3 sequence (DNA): TGCGCCAGCAGTGTGGGGAGGGCCTCATTCCCGCAGTACTTC.

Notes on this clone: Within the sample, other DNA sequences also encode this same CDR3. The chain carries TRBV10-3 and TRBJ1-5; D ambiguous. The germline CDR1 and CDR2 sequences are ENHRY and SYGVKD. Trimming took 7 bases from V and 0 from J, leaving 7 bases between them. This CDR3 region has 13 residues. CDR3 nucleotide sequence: TGTGCCATCACGGGCGATAGCAATCAGCCCCAGCATTTT. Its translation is CAITGDSNQPQHF.

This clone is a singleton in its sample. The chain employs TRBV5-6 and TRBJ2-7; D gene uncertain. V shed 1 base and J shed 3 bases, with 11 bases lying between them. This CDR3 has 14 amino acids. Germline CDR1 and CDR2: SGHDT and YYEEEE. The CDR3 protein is CASSLRPDGYEQYF. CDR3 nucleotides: TGTGCCAGCAGCTTGCGGCCCGACGGCTACGAGCAGTACTTC.

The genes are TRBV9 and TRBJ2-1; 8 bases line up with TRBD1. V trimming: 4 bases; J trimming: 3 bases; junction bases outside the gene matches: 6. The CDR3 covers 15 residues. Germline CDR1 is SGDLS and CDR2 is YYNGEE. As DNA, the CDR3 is TGTGCCAGCAGCCCCGGGACAGGTGACTACAATGAGCAGTTCTTC. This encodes CASSPGTGDYNEQFF.

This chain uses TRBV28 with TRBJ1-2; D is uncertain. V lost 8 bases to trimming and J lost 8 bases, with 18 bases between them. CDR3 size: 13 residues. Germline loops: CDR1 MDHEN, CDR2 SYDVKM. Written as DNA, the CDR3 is TGTGCCAGCTTCTATGGGCGATCCCGGGGCTACACCTTC. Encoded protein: CASFYGRSRGYTF.

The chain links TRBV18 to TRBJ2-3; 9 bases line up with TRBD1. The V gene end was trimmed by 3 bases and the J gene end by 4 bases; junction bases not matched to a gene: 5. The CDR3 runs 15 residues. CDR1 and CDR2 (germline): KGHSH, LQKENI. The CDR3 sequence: CASSPRTGAADTQYF. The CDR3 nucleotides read TGTGCCAGCTCACCTCGGACAGGGGCCGCAGATACGCAGTATTTT.

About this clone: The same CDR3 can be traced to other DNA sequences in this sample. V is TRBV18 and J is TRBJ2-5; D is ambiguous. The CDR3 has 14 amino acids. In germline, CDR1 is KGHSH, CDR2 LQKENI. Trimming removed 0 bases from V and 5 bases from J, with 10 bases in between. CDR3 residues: CASSPPSGVETQYF. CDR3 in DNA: TGTGCCAGCTCACCACCTTCGGGTGTGGAGACCCAGTACTTC.

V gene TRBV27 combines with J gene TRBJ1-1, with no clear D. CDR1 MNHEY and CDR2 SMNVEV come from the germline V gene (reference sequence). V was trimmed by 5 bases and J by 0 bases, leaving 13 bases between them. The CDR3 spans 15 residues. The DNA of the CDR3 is TGTGCCAGCAGTCCCTTAGCCCTTATGAACACTGAAGCTTTCTTT. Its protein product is CASSPLALMNTEAFF.

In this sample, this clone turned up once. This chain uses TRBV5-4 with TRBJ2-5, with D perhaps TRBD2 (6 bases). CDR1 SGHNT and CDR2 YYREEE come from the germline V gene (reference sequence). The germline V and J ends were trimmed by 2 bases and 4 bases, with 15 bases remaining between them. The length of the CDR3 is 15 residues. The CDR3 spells CASSFGDFKAETQYF. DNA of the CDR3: TGTGCCAGCAGCTTTGGGGACTTCAAGGCAGAGACCCAGTACTTC.

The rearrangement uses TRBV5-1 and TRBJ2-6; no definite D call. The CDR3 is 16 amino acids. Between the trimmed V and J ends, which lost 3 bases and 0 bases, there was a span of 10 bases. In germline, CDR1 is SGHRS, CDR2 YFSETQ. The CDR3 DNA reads TGCGCCAGCAGCTCCCTGGCCCTCTCTGGGGCCAACGTCCTGACTTTC. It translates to CASSSLALSGANVLTF.

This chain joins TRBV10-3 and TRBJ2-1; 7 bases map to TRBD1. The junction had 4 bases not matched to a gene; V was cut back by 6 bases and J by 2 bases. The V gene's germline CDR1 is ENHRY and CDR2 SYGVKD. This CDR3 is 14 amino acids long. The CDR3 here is CAISNQGAYNEQFF. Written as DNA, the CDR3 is TGTGCCATCAGCAATCAGGGGGCCTACAATGAGCAGTTCTTC.